One TCR beta chain is described in this entry. No antigen is known for it. The study ran its PCR with 60 Vbeta and 13 Jbeta primers. Only in-frame clones appear in the TCRdb table, and some are missing; sequencing was by immunoSEQ multiplex PCR. The data hold more than 130,000 clones, with more than 75% observed a single time. The CDR3 totals 14 residues. The V gene end was trimmed by 3 bases and the J gene end by 6 bases; junction bases not matched to a gene: 6. Germline CDR1 and CDR2: MNHEY and SMNVEV (reference sequence). The sample originates from a study of cytomegalovirus exposure and HLA in healthy donors. Study-wide findings and caveats: CMV serostatus stood as the only immune exposure information on hand. Later on, a genetic analysis was performed. It linked a missense variant in DCLRE1C with V- and J-gene trimming of TCR beta. Based on reports, TCR beta sequences accurately predicted HLA-A and HLA-B alleles for most subjects.

The J gene is TRBJ1-2, the V gene TRBV27; 8 positions agree with TRBD1. The sequencing sample was made of PBMCs. The TCR was taken from a male donor in good health and CMV-seronegative. CDR3 region: CASSFGRGLHGYTF. CDR3 nucleotides: TGTGCCAGCAGTTTTGGCAGGGGGCTCCATGGCTACACCTTC.